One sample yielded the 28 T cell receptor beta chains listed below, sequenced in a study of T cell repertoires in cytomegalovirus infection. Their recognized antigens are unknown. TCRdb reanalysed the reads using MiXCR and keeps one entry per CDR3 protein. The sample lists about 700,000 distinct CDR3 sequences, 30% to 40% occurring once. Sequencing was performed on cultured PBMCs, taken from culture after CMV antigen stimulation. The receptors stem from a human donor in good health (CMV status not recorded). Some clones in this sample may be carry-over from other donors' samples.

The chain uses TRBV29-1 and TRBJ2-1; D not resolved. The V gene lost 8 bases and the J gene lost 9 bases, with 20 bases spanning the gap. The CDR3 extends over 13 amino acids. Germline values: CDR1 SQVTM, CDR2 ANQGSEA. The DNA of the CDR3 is TGCAGCTTCGTTTCGATACTCGGTAGTGAGCAGTTCTTC. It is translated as CSFVSILGSEQFF.

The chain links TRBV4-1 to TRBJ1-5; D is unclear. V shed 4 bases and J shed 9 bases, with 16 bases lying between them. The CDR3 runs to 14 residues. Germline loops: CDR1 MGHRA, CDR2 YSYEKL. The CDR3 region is CASSLTRAGRPQHF. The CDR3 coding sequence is TGCGCCAGCAGCCTCACACGGGCCGGTCGGCCCCAGCATTTT.

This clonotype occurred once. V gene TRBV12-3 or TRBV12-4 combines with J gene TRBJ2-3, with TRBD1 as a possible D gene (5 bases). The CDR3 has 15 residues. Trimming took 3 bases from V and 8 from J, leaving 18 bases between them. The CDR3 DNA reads TGTGCCAGCAGTTTTTCGGCAGGGTCCTTAGGTACGCAGTATTTT. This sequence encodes CASSFSAGSLGTQYF.

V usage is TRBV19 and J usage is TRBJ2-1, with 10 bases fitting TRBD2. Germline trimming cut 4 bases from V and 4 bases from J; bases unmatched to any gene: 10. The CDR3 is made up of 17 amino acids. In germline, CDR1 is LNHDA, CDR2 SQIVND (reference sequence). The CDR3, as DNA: TGTGCCAGTAGTACCAGGACTAGCGGAGCCCCATACAATGAGCAGTTCTTC. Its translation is CASSTRTSGAPYNEQFF.

This chain's CDR3 is CASKGPGDSYEQYF. The CDR3 nucleotides are TGTGCCAGCAAAGGTCCAGGGGACTCTTACGAGCAGTACTTC. V gene TRBV6-5 combines with J gene TRBJ2-7; D tentatively fits TRBD1 or TRBD2 (6 bases each). Germline lookup yields CDR1 MNHEY and CDR2 SVGAGI. CDR3 length: 14 amino acids. V was pared by 7 bases and J by 4 bases, with 17 bases between.

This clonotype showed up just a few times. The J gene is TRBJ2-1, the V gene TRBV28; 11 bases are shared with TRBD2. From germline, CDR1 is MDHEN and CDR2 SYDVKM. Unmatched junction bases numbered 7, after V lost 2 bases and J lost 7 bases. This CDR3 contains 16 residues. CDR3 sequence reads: CASSLELAGVRNEQFF. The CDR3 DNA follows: TGTGCCAGCAGTTTAGAACTAGCGGGGGTCAGAAATGAGCAGTTCTTC.

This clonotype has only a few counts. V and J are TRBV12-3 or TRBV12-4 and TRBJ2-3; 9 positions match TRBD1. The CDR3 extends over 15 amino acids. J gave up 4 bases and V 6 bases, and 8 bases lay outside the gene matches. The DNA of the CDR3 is TGTGCCAGCAGAGCTACAGGGGGCGGGTCAGATACGCAGTATTTT. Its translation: CASRATGGGSDTQYF.

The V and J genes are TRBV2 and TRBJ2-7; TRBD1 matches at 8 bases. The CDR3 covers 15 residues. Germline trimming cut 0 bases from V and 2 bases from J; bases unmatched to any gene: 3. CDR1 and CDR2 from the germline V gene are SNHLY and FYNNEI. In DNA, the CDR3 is TGTGCCAGCAGTGAAGCGAGGACAGGGACCTACGAGCAGTACTTC. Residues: CASSEARTGTYEQYF.

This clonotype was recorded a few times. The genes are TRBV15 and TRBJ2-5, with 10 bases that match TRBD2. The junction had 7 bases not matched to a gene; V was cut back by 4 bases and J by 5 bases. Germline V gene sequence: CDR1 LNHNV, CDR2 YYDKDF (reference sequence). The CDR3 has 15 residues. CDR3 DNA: TGTGCCACCAGCACAAGGACTAGCGGCCGGGAGACCCAGTACTTC. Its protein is CATSTRTSGRETQYF.

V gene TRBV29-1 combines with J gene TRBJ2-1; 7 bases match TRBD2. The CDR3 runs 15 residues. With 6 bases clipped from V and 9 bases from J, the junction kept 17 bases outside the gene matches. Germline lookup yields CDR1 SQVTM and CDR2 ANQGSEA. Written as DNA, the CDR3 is TGCAGCGTCGATACGGGCGGGAGCATACAATCTGAGCAGTTCTTC. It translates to CSVDTGGSIQSEQFF.

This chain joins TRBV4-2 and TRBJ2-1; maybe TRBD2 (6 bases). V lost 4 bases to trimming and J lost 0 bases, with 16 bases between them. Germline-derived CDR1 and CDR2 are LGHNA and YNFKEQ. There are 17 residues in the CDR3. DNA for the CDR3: TGTGCCAGCAGCCTCAAAGTCGGGGGAAGCTCCTACAATGAGCAGTTCTTC. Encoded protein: CASSLKVGGSSYNEQFF.

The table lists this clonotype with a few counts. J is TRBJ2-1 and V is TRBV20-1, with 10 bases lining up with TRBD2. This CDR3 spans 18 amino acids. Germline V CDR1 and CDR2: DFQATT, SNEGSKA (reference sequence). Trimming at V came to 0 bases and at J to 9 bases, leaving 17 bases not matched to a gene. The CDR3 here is CSARDPSGSWSMVSEQFF. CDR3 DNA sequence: TGCAGTGCTAGAGACCCTAGCGGGAGTTGGTCCATGGTCAGTGAGCAGTTCTTC.

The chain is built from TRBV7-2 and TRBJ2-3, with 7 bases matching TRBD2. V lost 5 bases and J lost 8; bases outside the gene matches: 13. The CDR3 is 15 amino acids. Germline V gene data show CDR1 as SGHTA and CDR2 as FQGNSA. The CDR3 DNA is TGTGCCAGCAGCGTAGGGCCTGGACTAGTTGGTACGCAGTATTTT. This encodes CASSVGPGLVGTQYF.

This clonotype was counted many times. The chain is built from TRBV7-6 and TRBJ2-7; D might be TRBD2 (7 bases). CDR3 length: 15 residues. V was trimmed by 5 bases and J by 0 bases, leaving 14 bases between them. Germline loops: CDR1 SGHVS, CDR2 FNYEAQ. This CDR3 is CASSQPGGSSYEQYF. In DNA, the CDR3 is TGTGCCAGCAGCCAACCGGGGGGCAGCTCCTACGAGCAGTACTTC.

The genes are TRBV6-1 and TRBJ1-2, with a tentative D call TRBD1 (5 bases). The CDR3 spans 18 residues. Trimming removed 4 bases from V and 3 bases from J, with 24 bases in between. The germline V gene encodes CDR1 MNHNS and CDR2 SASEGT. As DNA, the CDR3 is TGTGCCAGCAGTGCTGTTTTTTCGGGGCCTCGCGGATACTATGGCTACACCTTC. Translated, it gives CASSAVFSGPRGYYGYTF.

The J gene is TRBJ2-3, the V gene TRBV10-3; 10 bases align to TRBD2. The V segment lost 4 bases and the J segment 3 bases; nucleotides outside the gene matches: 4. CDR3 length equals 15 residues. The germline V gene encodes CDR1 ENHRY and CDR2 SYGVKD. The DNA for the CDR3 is TGTGCCATCAGTGTGGCTAGCGGGAGAACAGATACGCAGTATTTT. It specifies CAISVASGRTDTQYF.

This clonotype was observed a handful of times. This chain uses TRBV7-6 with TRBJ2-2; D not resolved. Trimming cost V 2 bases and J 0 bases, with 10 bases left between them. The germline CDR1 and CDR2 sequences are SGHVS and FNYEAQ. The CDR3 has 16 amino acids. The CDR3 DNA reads TGTGCCAGCAGCTTAATGCGGCTATCGAACACCGGGGAGCTGTTTTTT. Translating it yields CASSLMRLSNTGELFF.

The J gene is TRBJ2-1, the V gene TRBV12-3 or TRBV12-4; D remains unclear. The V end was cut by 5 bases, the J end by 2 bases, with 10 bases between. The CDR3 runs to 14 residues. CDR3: CASSGSRTYNEQFF. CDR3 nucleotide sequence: TGTGCCAGCAGTGGTAGCAGGACCTACAATGAGCAGTTCTTC.

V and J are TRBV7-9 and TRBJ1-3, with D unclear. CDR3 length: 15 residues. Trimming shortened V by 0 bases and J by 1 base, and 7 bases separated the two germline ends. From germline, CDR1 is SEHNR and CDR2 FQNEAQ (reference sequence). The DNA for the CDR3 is TGTGCCAGCAGCTTAGCACAGAGGTCTGGAAACACCATATATTTT. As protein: CASSLAQRSGNTIYF.

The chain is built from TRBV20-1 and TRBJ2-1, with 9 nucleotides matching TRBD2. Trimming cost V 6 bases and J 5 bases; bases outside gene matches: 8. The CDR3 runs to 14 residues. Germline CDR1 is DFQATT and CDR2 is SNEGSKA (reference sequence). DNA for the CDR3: TGCAGTGCCCCTTTACTAGCGGGCCACAATGAGCAGTTCTTC. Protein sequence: CSAPLLAGHNEQFF.

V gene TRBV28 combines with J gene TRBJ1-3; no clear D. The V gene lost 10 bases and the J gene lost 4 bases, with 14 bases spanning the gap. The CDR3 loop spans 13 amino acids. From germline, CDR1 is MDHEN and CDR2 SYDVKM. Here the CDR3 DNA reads TGTGCCACTATCTCATCAGCCGGAAACACCATATATTTT. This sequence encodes CATISSAGNTIYF.

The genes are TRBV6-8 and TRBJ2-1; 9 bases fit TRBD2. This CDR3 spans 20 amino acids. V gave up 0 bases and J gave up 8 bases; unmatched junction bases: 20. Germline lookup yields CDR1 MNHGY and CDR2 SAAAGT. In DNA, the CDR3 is TGTGCCAGCAGTTACTCGCGGGGGGGAATTCCGGGACTGCCCCGGGATGAGCAGTTCTTC. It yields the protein CASSYSRGGIPGLPRDEQFF.

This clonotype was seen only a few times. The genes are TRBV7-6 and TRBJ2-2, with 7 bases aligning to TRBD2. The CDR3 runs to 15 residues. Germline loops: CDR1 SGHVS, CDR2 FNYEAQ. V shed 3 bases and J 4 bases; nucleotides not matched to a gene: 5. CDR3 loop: CASSFGGSPTGELFF. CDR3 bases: TGTGCCAGCAGCTTCGGCGGGAGCCCCACCGGGGAGCTGTTTTTT.

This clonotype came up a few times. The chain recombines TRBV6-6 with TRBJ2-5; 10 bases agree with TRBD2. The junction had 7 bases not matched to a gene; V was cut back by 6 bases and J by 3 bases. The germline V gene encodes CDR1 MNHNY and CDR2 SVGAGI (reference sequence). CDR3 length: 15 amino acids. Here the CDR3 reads CASRDRTSGKETQYF. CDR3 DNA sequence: TGTGCCAGCAGGGACCGGACTAGCGGAAAAGAGACCCAGTACTTC.

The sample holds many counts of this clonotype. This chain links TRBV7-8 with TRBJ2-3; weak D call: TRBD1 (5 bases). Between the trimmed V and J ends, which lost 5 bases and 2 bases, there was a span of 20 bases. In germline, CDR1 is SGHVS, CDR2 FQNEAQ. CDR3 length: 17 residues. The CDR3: CASSHHGQDTSTDTQYF. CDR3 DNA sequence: TGTGCCAGCAGCCACCACGGTCAGGACACCTCCACAGATACGCAGTATTTT.

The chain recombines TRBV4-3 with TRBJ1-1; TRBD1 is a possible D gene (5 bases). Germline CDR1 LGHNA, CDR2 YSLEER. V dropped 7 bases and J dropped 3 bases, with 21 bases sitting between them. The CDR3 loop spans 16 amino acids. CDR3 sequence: CASTRGSRDVDTEAFF. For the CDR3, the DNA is TGCGCCAGCACCCGGGGGTCCAGGGATGTCGACACTGAAGCTTTCTTT.

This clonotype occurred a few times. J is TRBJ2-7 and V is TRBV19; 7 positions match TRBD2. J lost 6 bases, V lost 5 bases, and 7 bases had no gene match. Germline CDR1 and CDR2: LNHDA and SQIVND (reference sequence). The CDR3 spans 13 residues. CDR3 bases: TGTGCCAGTAGTGAAACTAGCGTGGGCGAGCAGTACTTC. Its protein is CASSETSVGEQYF. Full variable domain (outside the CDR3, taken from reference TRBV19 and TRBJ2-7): DGGITQSPKYLFRKEGQNVTLSCEQNLNHDAMYWYRQDPGQGLRLIYYSQIVNDFQKGDIAEGYSVSREKKESFPLTVTSAQKNPTAFYLCASSETSVGEQYFGPGTRLTVT.

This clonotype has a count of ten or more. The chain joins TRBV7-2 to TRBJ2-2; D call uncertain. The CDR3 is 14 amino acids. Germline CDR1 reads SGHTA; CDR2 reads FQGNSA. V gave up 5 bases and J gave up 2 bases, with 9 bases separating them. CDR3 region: CASSTRANTGELFF. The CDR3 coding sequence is TGTGCCAGCAGCACCCGGGCCAACACCGGGGAGCTGTTTTTT.